Presented here are 8 T cell receptor beta chains from one specimen sequenced in a study of regulatory T cells in long-lasting Graves disease (dated by TCRdb to the early 2020s). The sample's time point label, decoded: persistent/refractory GD, antithyroid drugs over 5 years with positive TRAb. For both TCR sequencing and RNA sequencing, RNA was extracted from PBMCs in TRIzol. Receptors were amplified or captured by multiplex PCR. Sequencer: Illumina HiSeq 4000. To build TCR beta libraries, CDR3 regions were amplified by Arm-PCR using iRepertoire HTBI primers. TCRdb trimmed public reads at Q25 via fastp, called clones via MiXCR and kept in-frame beta chains. For every CDR3 protein sequence, its rows merge into one entry that carries the most common genes and DNA. For this sample there are 650,000 to 700,000 distinct CDR3 sequences; about 30% appear just once. The ten largest clones add up to under 55% of the sample.

The input for sequencing was peripheral blood mononuclear cells (PBMCs), taken when the disease was refractory, from a patient treated with antithyroid drugs. The receptors were gathered from a female donor with Graves disease.

To note about this clonotype: Since a much larger clone is just one base distant, this may be a read error. In this CDR3 the conserved last residue, phenylalanine or tryptophan, is missing, so a read error is likely. The chain recombines TRBV6-1 with TRBJ1-2; TRBD1 is a possible D gene (5 bases). The length of the CDR3 is 15 residues. V shed 5 bases and J shed 3 bases, with 16 bases lying between them. Germline CDR1 and CDR2: MNHNS and SASEGT. This chain's CDR3 is CASSRDLRSDYGYTS. The CDR3, as DNA: TGTGCCAGCAGTAGGGACCTGAGGTCGGACTATGGCTACACCTCC.

This clonotype showed up just a few times. V usage is TRBV6-4 and J usage is TRBJ1-1, with D hard to call. V was clipped by 0 bases and J by 1 base, with 6 bases between them. The CDR3 length is 14 residues. The germline V gene has CDR1 MRHNA and CDR2 SNTAGT. The CDR3 loop reads CASSDSTENTEAFF. As DNA, the CDR3 is TGTGCCAGCAGTGACTCGACTGAGAACACTGAAGCTTTCTTT.

The chain recombines TRBV2 with TRBJ1-1, with TRBD1 identical over 9 bases. The CDR3 runs to 12 residues. Unmatched junction bases numbered 6, after V lost 9 bases and J lost 7 bases. CDR1 and CDR2 (germline): SNHLY, FYNNEI. Here the CDR3 DNA reads TGTGCCAGTTCCGACAGGGGGTTTGAAGCTTTCTTT. Translating it yields CASSDRGFEAFF.

The rearrangement joins TRBV7-9 to TRBJ2-2; D possibly corresponds to TRBD1 (6 bases). The CDR3 totals 14 residues. Per the germline V gene, CDR1 is SEHNR and CDR2 is FQNEAQ (reference sequence). V lost 5 bases and J lost 6, with 13 bases in between. The chain's CDR3 is CASSLGQPAGELFF. CDR3 DNA sequence: TGTGCCAGCAGCCTAGGACAGCCGGCCGGGGAGCTGTTTTTT. Looking up the rest from reference TRBV7-9 and TRBJ2-2 gives the full variable domain: DTGVSQNPRHKITKRGQNVTFRCDPISEHNRLYWYRQTLGQGPEFLTYFQNEAQLEKSRLLSDRFSAERPKGSFSTLEIQRTEQGDSAMYLCASSLGQPAGELFFGEGSRLTVL.

The gene calls are TRBV6-2 or TRBV6-3 and TRBJ1-5; TRBD1 might be the D (6 bases). The ends were cut back, 7 bases at V and 5 bases at J, with 15 bases in the middle. CDR1 is MNHEY and CDR2 is SVGEGT in the germline V gene. The length of the CDR3 is 14 residues. CDR3 loop: CASKSRDTHQPQHF. CDR3 in DNA: TGTGCCAGCAAAAGCCGGGACACCCATCAGCCCCAGCATTTT.

This clonotype was seen a handful of times. The chain couples TRBV19 to TRBJ1-1; no definite D call. V dropped 5 bases and J dropped 7 bases, with 8 bases sitting between them. Germline V gives CDR1 LNHDA, CDR2 SQIVND (reference sequence). CDR3 length equals 11 residues. CDR3 region: CASSAGLEAFF. The CDR3 DNA sequence: TGTGCCAGTAGTGCCGGTCTTGAAGCTTTCTTT.

The gene calls are TRBV2 and TRBJ2-5; 10 bases line up with TRBD2. After removal of 5 bases from V and 3 bases from J, the junction contained 3 bases not matched to a gene. The V gene's germline CDR1 is SNHLY and CDR2 FYNNEI. The CDR3 runs to 14 residues. The DNA for the CDR3 is TGTGCCAGCAGTTACGGGACTAGCGAAGAGACCCAGTACTTC. Protein sequence: CASSYGTSEETQYF.

This clonotype has at least ten counts. The J gene is TRBJ1-4, the V gene TRBV20-1; 8 nucleotides agree with TRBD1. With 4 bases clipped from V and 8 bases from J, the junction kept 9 bases outside the gene matches. In germline, CDR1 is DFQATT, CDR2 SNEGSKA (reference sequence). This CDR3 region has 14 residues. In nucleotides, the CDR3 is TGCAGTGCTACCGGACAGGGAACGGGCGAAAAACTGTTTTTT. Its protein is CSATGQGTGEKLFF.